The 17 T cell receptor beta chains presented below share a single source sample, sequenced in a study of chronic HIV infection and antiretroviral therapy. TCRdb reanalysed the 5' RACE reads using MiXCR and keeps one entry per CDR3 protein. The profile covers about 38,000 distinct CDR3 sequences, with around 8.7% appearing a single time and roughly 2.8% taken by the ten largest. The sequenced sample was peripheral blood. These receptors were taken from an adult who had HIV and had not received antiretroviral therapy, or was an uninfected healthy control (not recorded which).

The rearrangement joins TRBV28 to TRBJ2-7; TRBD2 might be the D (6 bases). V lost 6 bases to trimming and J lost 3 bases, with 18 bases between them. CDR1 is MDHEN and CDR2 is SYDVKM in the germline V gene. This CDR3 is built from 15 residues. CDR3 region: CASRPLASAIYEQYF. As DNA, the CDR3 is TGTGCCAGCAGGCCCCTGGCTAGCGCCATCTACGAGCAGTACTTC.

This clonotype was seen at least ten times. The chain carries TRBV28 and TRBJ1-1; D gene unclear. Trimming cost V 1 base and J 1 base, with 10 bases left between them. This CDR3 comprises 15 residues. Germline CDR1 reads MDHEN; CDR2 reads SYDVKM. CDR3 nucleotides: TGTGCCAGCAGTTTATCCCCAGCGGGGAACACTGAAGCTTTCTTT. It codes for CASSLSPAGNTEAFF.

This clonotype was found a few times. The rearrangement joins TRBV6-6 to TRBJ2-7; 7 bases are shared with TRBD1. V gave up 4 bases and J gave up 2 bases; unmatched junction bases: 8. Germline CDR1 and CDR2: MNHNY and SVGAGI (reference sequence). The CDR3 loop spans 15 amino acids. DNA for the CDR3: TGTGCCAGCAGTTCCGGACAGGTCGAGCCCTACGAGCAGTACTTC. Translating it yields CASSSGQVEPYEQYF.

This chain uses TRBV29-1 with TRBJ2-3, with D possibly being TRBD2 (7 bases). This CDR3 is 15 amino acids long. CDR1 is SQVTM and CDR2 is ANQGSEA in the germline V gene. The V and J ends lost 3 bases and 1 base respectively, with 14 bases between them. CDR3 nucleotide sequence: TGCAGCGTTGAGGACCCGCGGGGGCGCACAGATACGCAGTATTTT. Translating gives CSVEDPRGRTDTQYF.

As for this clonotype: This may come from a read error, since a much larger clone is one base off. The rearrangement joins TRBV7-3 to TRBJ1-1, with unresolved D. The CDR3 has 16 amino acids. From germline, CDR1 is SGHTA and CDR2 FQGTGA. Here the CDR3 reads CASSLFTQIGNTETFF. DNA for the CDR3: TGTGCCAGCAGCTTATTCACTCAAATAGGGAACACTGAAACTTTCTTT.

The chain has TRBV29-1 and TRBJ2-3; 10 bases align to TRBD1. The CDR3 is 15 residues long. Germline CDR1 and CDR2: SQVTM and ANQGSEA. V shed 6 bases and J 3 bases; nucleotides not matched to a gene: 9. Written as DNA, the CDR3 is TGCAGCGTAGCTCGGGGGACAGGGGAAACAGATACGCAGTATTTT. Protein product: CSVARGTGETDTQYF.

This clonotype was seen ten or more times. The genes are TRBV6-2 or TRBV6-3 and TRBJ2-7; 7 positions agree with TRBD2. Per the germline V gene, CDR1 is MNHEY and CDR2 is SVGEGT. V trimming: 5 bases; J trimming: 7 bases; junction bases outside the gene matches: 11. The CDR3 is 14 residues long. CDR3 coding DNA: TGTGCCAGCAGTGTATCCGGGGGGACGAGGGAGCAGTACTTC. Encoded protein: CASSVSGGTREQYF.

This chain links TRBV20-1 with TRBJ1-1; perhaps TRBD1 as D (5 bases). CDR1 is DFQATT, CDR2 SNEGSKA, per germline (reference sequence). The CDR3 is 12 residues long. The V gene lost 5 bases and the J gene lost 1 base, with 8 bases spanning the gap. For the CDR3, the DNA is TGCAGTGCTTGGGACCCGAACACTGAAGCTTTCTTT. Its translation is CSAWDPNTEAFF.

This clonotype has a count of ten or more. This chain uses TRBV7-9 with TRBJ2-1, with 10 bases fitting TRBD2. Losses at the gene ends were 10 bases for V and 6 bases for J; bases not matched to a gene: 6. The CDR3 spans 13 residues. Germline V gives CDR1 SEHNR, CDR2 FQNEAQ (reference sequence). The CDR3 region has the DNA TGTGCCACCCTCACTAGCGGGACCAATGAGCAGTTCTTC. This codes for CATLTSGTNEQFF.

In this sample, this clonotype turned up many times. The rearrangement links TRBV5-1 to TRBJ1-4, with unresolved D. The CDR3 totals 13 residues. In germline, CDR1 is SGHRS, CDR2 YFSETQ. V was pared by 4 bases and J by 7 bases, with 11 bases between. The chain's CDR3 is CASSRGSLEKLFF. In nucleotides, the CDR3 is TGCGCCAGCAGCCGCGGGTCTCTTGAAAAACTGTTTTTT.

This clonotype occurred a few times. V gene TRBV28 combines with J gene TRBJ1-2; D perhaps matches TRBD1 (6 bases). CDR1 is MDHEN and CDR2 is SYDVKM in the germline V gene. The CDR3 length is 17 residues. Trimming cost V 1 base and J 3 bases, with 18 bases left between them. In DNA form, the CDR3 reads TGTGCCAGCAGTTTATATATCGATAGGGGGTCGGACTATGGCTACACCTTC. This gives the protein CASSLYIDRGSDYGYTF.

There are many counts of this clonotype. The rearrangement links TRBV6-1 to TRBJ2-6; D may be TRBD1 (5 bases). This CDR3 has 15 residues. Germline V gene sequence: CDR1 MNHNS, CDR2 SASEGT. The V gene lost 6 bases and the J gene lost 0 bases, with 9 bases spanning the gap. CDR3 sequence: CASSTDSSGANVLTF. The CDR3, as DNA: TGTGCCAGCAGCACTGACAGCTCTGGGGCCAACGTCCTGACTTTC.

The genes are TRBV18 and TRBJ1-1; TRBD1 aligns across 7 bases. CDR3 length: 13 amino acids. J lost 1 base, V lost 5 bases, and 1 base had no gene match. Germline CDR1 and CDR2: KGHSH and LQKENI. CDR3 sequence reads: CASSGTANTEAFF. Written as DNA, the CDR3 is TGTGCCAGCTCAGGGACAGCGAACACTGAAGCTTTCTTT.

This clonotype was detected a few times. The chain combines TRBV28 with TRBJ2-2; D unresolved. This CDR3 comprises 13 residues. Germline V gene data show CDR1 as MDHEN and CDR2 as SYDVKM. Trimming left V 5 bases short and J 6 bases short, with 10 bases between. CDR3 sequence reads: CASSPHWAGELFF. The CDR3 coding sequence is TGTGCCAGCAGTCCACACTGGGCCGGGGAGCTGTTTTTT.

This clonotype showed up just a few times. V is TRBV27 and J is TRBJ1-5; D ambiguous. The CDR3 extends over 13 amino acids. Germline CDR1 MNHEY, CDR2 SMNVEV (reference sequence). The V end lost 2 bases, the J end lost 4 bases, and 6 bases lay between the germline ends. CDR3 residues: CASSLSLNQPQHF. Here the CDR3 DNA reads TGTGCCAGCAGTTTAAGTTTAAATCAGCCCCAGCATTTT.

This clonotype was counted ten times or more. This chain uses TRBV3-1 with TRBJ2-1, with TRBD2 identical over 11 bases. Per the germline V gene, CDR1 is LGHDT and CDR2 is YNNKEL (reference sequence). This CDR3 spans 15 amino acids. Losses at the gene ends were 3 bases for V and 6 bases for J; bases not matched to a gene: 4. CDR3 residues: CASSQIGLAGNEQFF. DNA for the CDR3: TGTGCCAGCAGCCAGATCGGACTAGCGGGCAATGAGCAGTTCTTC.

The CDR3 DNA is TGTGCCAGCAGCTCGCAGGGGGGCACTGAAGCTTTCTTT. Its protein is CASSSQGGTEAFF. The chain is built from TRBV28 and TRBJ1-1; TRBD1 agrees at 7 bases. J lost 4 bases, V lost 6 bases, and 5 bases had no gene match. Germline lookup yields CDR1 MDHEN and CDR2 SYDVKM. The CDR3 contains 13 residues.